This is a list of T cell receptor beta chains from one sample in a study of blood T cell repertoires in COVID-19. The method was immunoSEQ multiplex PCR; TCRdb's version includes in-frame clones alone and lacks a portion of them. The sample includes fewer than 90,000 clones, approximately 75% seen only once; the top ten take about 4.2%. Sequenced material: peripheral blood. These receptors were obtained from a woman between 45 and 65 years old with acute or convalescent COVID-19. Each CDR3 is given with its conserved first and last residue. The order of the fields is clone size, J gene, V gene, D gene, CDR3 length, CDR3 DNA, CDR3 protein. A D gene is named only where the DNA matches it firmly. Size values are once, few and many counts, or a class for expanded clones, and some rows have none.

clone size: .; J gene: TRBJ2-2; V gene: TRBV28; D gene: .; CDR3 length: 12; CDR3 DNA: TGTGCCAGCAGTTGGGCGTCCGGGGAGCTGTTTTTT; CDR3 protein: CASSWASGELFF
clone size: .; J gene: TRBJ1-6; V gene: TRBV19; D gene: .; CDR3 length: 12; CDR3 DNA: TGTGCCAGTAGTTGGGGGGATTCACCCCTCCACTTT; CDR3 protein: CASSWGDSPLHF
clone size: once; J gene: TRBJ1-5; V gene: TRBV11-2; D gene: .; CDR3 length: 15; CDR3 DNA: TGTGCCAGCAGCTTAGATCCTGGGGCAAATCAGCCCCAGCATTTT; CDR3 protein: CASSLDPGANQPQHF
clone size: .; J gene: TRBJ2-7; V gene: TRBV6-5; D gene: TRBD2; CDR3 length: 15; CDR3 DNA: TGTGCCAGCAGCTCTTTAGCGGGGGGGCGGTACGAGCAGTACTTC; CDR3 protein: CASSSLAGGRYEQYF
clone size: few; J gene: TRBJ2-4; V gene: TRBV12-3/TRBV12-4; D gene: .; CDR3 length: 12; CDR3 DNA: TGTGCCAGCAGTCCGAGCCGTTACATTCAGTACTTC; CDR3 protein: CASSPSRYIQYF
clone size: .; J gene: TRBJ1-5; V gene: TRBV10-1; D gene: .; CDR3 length: 14; CDR3 DNA: TGCGCCAGCAGTGAGCGGGGGGTAGGTCAGCCCCAGCATTTT; CDR3 protein: CASSERGVGQPQHF
clone size: .; J gene: TRBJ1-4; V gene: TRBV5-6; D gene: .; CDR3 length: 15; CDR3 DNA: TGTGCCAGCAGCCTACAGGTTTGGGGTAATGAAAAACTGTTTTTT; CDR3 protein: CASSLQVWGNEKLFF
clone size: .; J gene: TRBJ1-2; V gene: TRBV5-6; D gene: TRBD1; CDR3 length: 16; CDR3 DNA: TGTGCCAGCAGCACTGAACCCAGGGGGGCTAACTATGGCTACACCTTC; CDR3 protein: CASSTEPRGANYGYTF
clone size: .; J gene: TRBJ2-2; V gene: TRBV6-2/TRBV6-3; D gene: TRBD1; CDR3 length: 23; CDR3 DNA: TGTGCCACCACCCCCCTATTCGTTCGTTACGTTCTCGCACAGGGGCGTAGCGCCGGGGAGCTGTTTTTT; CDR3 protein: CATTPLFVRYVLAQGRSAGELFF
clone size: .; J gene: TRBJ1-2; V gene: TRBV2; D gene: .; CDR3 length: 13; CDR3 DNA: TGTGCCAGCAGCGTTGGGGGGGACACTCGGTACACCTTC; CDR3 protein: CASSVGGDTRYTF
clone size: few; J gene: TRBJ1-5; V gene: TRBV20-1; D gene: TRBD1; CDR3 length: 13; CDR3 DNA: TGCAGTGCTCGTGGACAGGGGGGTCAGCCCCAGCATTTT; CDR3 protein: CSARGQGGQPQHF
clone size: .; J gene: TRBJ2-7; V gene: TRBV4-1; D gene: TRBD1; CDR3 length: 17; CDR3 DNA: TGCGCCAGCAGACAAAGTCTCAGGGGGCGAGACTCCTACGAGCAGTACTTC; CDR3 protein: CASRQSLRGRDSYEQYF
clone size: .; J gene: TRBJ2-1; V gene: TRBV4-3; D gene: TRBD2; CDR3 length: 15; CDR3 DNA: TGCGCCAGCAGCCCACTAGCGGGGGGCTACAATGAGCAGTTCTTC; CDR3 protein: CASSPLAGGYNEQFF
clone size: .; J gene: TRBJ1-2; V gene: TRBV27; D gene: TRBD1; CDR3 length: 14; CDR3 DNA: TGTGCCAGCAGTTTTCGGGACAGAGACTATGGCTACACCTTC; CDR3 protein: CASSFRDRDYGYTF
clone size: .; J gene: TRBJ2-3; V gene: TRBV10-3; D gene: TRBD2; CDR3 length: 15; CDR3 DNA: TGTGCCATCAGTGAGGCGGGGGGAAACACAGATACGCAGTATTTT; CDR3 protein: CAISEAGGNTDTQYF
clone size: few; J gene: TRBJ1-4; V gene: TRBV28; D gene: TRBD1; CDR3 length: 13; CDR3 DNA: TGTGCCAGCAGGACAGGGGGCGGTGAAAAACTGTTTTTT; CDR3 protein: CASRTGGGEKLFF